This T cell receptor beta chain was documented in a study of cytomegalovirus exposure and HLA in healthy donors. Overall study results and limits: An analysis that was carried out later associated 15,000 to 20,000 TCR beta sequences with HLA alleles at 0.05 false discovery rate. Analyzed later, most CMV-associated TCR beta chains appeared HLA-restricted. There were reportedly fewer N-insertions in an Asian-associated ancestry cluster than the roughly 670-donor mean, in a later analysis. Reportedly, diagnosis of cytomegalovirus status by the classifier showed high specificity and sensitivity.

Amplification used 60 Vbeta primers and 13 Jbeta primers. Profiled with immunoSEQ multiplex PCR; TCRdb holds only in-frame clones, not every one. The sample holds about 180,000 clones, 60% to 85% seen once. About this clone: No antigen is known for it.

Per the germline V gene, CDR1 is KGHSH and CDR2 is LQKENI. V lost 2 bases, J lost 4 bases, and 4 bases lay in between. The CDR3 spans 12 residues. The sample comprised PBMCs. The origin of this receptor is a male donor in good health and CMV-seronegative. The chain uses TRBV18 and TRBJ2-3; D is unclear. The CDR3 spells CASSPVADTQYF. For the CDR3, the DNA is TGTGCCAGCTCACCAGTCGCAGATACGCAGTATTTT.